The clone carrying this T cell receptor beta chain came up once. Its target is unknown. This record comes from a study of T cell responses to AZD1222 COVID-19 vaccine. Study-wide results and limits: Reportedly, close to half of spike-specific TCRs are directed against unmutated variant regions. Most donors were white British, females outnumbered males, and clonal diversity was possibly underestimated.

Some clones are missing from TCRdb's copy, which holds only in-frame ones; the method was immunoSEQ multiplex PCR. The sample gives 150,000 to 200,000 clones, about 85% of which show up once; 2.5% to 3% is in the top ten. The sequence was obtained from an adult in good health. Sequenced material: peripheral blood, taken on day 0 of AZD1222 vaccination.

CDR3 in DNA: TGTGCCTGGATAACCTACACCGGGGAGCTGTTTTTT. Translated: CAWITYTGELFF. This rearrangement joins TRBV30 to TRBJ2-2; no clear D. V lost 4 bases and J lost 3, with 6 bases in between. This CDR3 is 12 amino acids long. CDR1 and CDR2 from the germline V gene are GTSNPN and SVGIG (reference sequence).